What follows is one T cell receptor beta chain and its context. The data belong to a study of shared clonotypes between healthy human individuals. Replicate PCRs run on sorted subsets employed 200 ng DNA, around 31,000 T cell genomes. This table comes from immunoSEQ multiplex PCR, and its TCRdb copy is limited to in-frame clones, with some not included. The sample includes 550,000 to 850,000 clones, roughly 70% seen only once; the top ten take under 2%. The study separated CD4+ cells into CD45RA+ naive and CD45RA-negative memory subsets. This TCR derives from a woman aged 30 to 39 in good health. The sample comprised memory CD4+ T cells sorted from blood. Subset here: CD45RA-negative fraction.

CDR3 DNA sequence: TGTGCCAGCAGCTCCTCCCTTACGGGTAGCGATGGCTACACCTTC. Its translation is CASSSSLTGSDGYTF. The chain carries TRBV7-3 and TRBJ1-2; D remains unclear. The CDR3 has 15 amino acids. V lost 4 bases, J lost 6 bases, and 18 bases lay in between. Germline values: CDR1 SGHTA, CDR2 FQGTGA. The entire variable domain, with the rest obtained from reference TRBV7-3 and TRBJ1-2, is as follows: GAGVSQTPSNKVTEKGKYVELRCDPISGHTALYWYRQSLGQGPEFLIYFQGTGAADDSGLPNDRFFAVRPEGSVSTLKIQRTERGDSAVYLCASSSSLTGSDGYTFGSGTRLTVV.